This TCR beta chain appears in the sequencing data of a study of cytomegalovirus exposure and HLA in healthy donors. Study details: There were some 81 million unique TCRs (from HLA-typed donors) in an early data release. Genotyping of roughly 400 donors showed that 80% to 85% belonged to the Caucasian-associated ancestry cluster.

Primers included in the PCR were 60 Vbeta and 13 Jbeta primers. Measured with immunoSEQ multiplex PCR; TCRdb has only the in-frame clones, and not every one. This sample has fewer than 120,000 clones, with roughly three quarters found just once. Of note for this clone: Its antigen is unknown.

From germline, CDR1 is MNHEY and CDR2 SMNVEV (reference sequence). This CDR3 is built from 14 residues. The V segment lost 6 bases and the J segment 0 bases; nucleotides outside the gene matches: 5. General study points: In a later analysis, 15,000 to 20,000 TCR beta sequences were associated with HLA alleles at 0.05 false discovery rate.

The specimen was PBMCs. The chain is built from TRBV27 and TRBJ2-7; 7 bases are shared with TRBD1. This sequence was found in a man younger than 45 in good health and CMV-seropositive. The CDR3 reads CASSPGQDSYEQYF. The CDR3 DNA reads TGTGCCAGCAGCCCTGGACAGGACTCCTACGAGCAGTACTTC.